This T cell receptor beta chain derives from a study of cytomegalovirus exposure and HLA in healthy donors. Study as a whole: From 170 million or so T cells, an earlier analysis saw 120 million or so unique TCR beta sequences.

The study sampled nominally healthy donors, though unrecorded immune exposures were likely. Whole-study findings and limits: In an earlier analysis, in some 500 donors, most V segments appeared productive either ~87% or ~30% of the time. The authors later linked a missense DCLRE1C variant to TCR beta V- and J-gene trimming.

This clone was counted between two and nine times. Its antigen remains unidentified. The CDR3 runs to 13 residues. Germline V gives CDR1 SQVTM, CDR2 ANQGSEA. Vbeta (60) and Jbeta (13) primers were used in the PCR. This table comes from immunoSEQ multiplex PCR, and its TCRdb copy is limited to in-frame clones, with some not included. Among 130,000 to 150,000 clones listed, roughly 76% were seen once. Sequencing was performed on PBMCs. This TCR was sampled from a man aged 18 to 35 in good health and CMV-seronegative. The chain links TRBV29-1 to TRBJ2-1, with D perhaps matching TRBD1 (5 bases). Written as DNA, the CDR3 is TGCACCATAAGACAGCCGGGTCACAATGAGCAGTTCTTC. Translation gives CTIRQPGHNEQFF.